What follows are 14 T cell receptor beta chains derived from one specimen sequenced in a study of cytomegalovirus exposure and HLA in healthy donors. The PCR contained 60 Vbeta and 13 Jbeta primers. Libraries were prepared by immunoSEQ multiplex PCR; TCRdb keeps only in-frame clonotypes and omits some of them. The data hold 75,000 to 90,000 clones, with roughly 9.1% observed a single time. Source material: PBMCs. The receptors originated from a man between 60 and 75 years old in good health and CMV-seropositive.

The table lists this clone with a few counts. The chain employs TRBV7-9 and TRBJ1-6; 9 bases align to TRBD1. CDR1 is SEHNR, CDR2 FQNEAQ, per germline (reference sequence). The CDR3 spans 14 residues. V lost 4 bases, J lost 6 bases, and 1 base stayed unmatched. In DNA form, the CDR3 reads TGTGCCAGCAGCTGGGGACAGGGTAATTCACCCCTCCACTTT. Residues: CASSWGQGNSPLHF.

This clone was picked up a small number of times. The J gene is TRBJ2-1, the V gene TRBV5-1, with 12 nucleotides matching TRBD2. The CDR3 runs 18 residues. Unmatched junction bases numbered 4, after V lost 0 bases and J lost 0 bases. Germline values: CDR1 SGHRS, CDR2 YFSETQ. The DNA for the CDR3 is TGCGCCAGCAGCTTGGGACTAGCGGGGGACAGCTCCTACAATGAGCAGTTCTTC. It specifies CASSLGLAGDSSYNEQFF.

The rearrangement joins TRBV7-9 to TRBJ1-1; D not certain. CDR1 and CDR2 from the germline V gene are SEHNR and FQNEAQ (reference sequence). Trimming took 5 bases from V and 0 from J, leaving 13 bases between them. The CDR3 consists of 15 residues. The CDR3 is CASSQRRALNTEAFF. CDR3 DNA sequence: TGTGCCAGCAGCCAGCGGAGGGCCTTGAACACTGAAGCTTTCTTT. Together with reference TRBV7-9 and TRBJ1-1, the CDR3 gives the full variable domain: DTGVSQNPRHKITKRGQNVTFRCDPISEHNRLYWYRQTLGQGPEFLTYFQNEAQLEKSRLLSDRFSAERPKGSFSTLEIQRTEQGDSAMYLCASSQRRALNTEAFFGQGTRLTVV.

CDR3 loop: CASRSSDRGPVKTQYF. For the CDR3, the DNA is TGTGCCAGCAGATCCTCGGACAGGGGGCCGGTGAAGACCCAGTACTTC. The genes are TRBV28 and TRBJ2-5; 11 positions agree with TRBD1. J lost 6 bases, V lost 6 bases, and 12 bases had no gene match. There are 16 residues in the CDR3. Germline CDR1 and CDR2: MDHEN and SYDVKM.

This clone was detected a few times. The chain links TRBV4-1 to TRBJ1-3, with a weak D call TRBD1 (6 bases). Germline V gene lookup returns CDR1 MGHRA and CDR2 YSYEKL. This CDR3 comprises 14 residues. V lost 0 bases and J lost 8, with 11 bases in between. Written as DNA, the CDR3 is TGCGCCAGCAGCCAAGACAGGGGTATGGACACCATATATTTT. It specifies CASSQDRGMDTIYF.

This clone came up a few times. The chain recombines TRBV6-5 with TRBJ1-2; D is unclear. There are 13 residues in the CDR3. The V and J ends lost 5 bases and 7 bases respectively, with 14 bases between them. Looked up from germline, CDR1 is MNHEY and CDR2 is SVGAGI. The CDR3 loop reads CASSESYLSGYTF. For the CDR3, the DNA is TGTGCCAGCAGTGAAAGCTATTTATCTGGCTACACCTTC.

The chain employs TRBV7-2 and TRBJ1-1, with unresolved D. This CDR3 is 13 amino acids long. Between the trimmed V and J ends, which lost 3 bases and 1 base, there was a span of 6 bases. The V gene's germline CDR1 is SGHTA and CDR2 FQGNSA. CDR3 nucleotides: TGTGCCAGCAGCTTCGCTAAGAACACTGAAGCTTTCTTT. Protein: CASSFAKNTEAFF.

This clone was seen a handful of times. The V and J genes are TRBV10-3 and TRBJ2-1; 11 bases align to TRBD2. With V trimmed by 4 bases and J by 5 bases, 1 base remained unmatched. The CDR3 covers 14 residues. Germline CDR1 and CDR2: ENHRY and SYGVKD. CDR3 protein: CAISVAGGHNEQFF. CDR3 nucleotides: TGTGCCATCAGTGTAGCGGGGGGGCACAATGAGCAGTTCTTC.

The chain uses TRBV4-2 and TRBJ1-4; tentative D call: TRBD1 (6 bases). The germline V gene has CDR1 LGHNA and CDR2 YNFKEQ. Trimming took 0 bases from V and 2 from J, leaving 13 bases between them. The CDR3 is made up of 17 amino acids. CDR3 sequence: CASSQDWGGATNEKLFF. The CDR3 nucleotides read TGTGCCAGCAGCCAAGATTGGGGGGGCGCTACTAATGAAAAACTGTTTTTT.

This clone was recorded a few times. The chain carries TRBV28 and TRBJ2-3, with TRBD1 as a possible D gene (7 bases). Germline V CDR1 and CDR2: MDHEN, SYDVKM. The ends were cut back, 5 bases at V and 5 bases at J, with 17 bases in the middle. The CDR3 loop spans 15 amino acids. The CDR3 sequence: CASSPFQGGRDTQYF. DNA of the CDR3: TGTGCCAGCAGTCCTTTTCAGGGGGGTAGAGATACGCAGTATTTT.

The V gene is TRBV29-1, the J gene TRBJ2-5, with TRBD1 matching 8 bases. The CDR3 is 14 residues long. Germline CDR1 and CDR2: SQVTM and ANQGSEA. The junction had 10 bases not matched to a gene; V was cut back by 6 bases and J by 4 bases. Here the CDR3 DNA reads TGCAGCGTCCCCCGGGACAGGTCGTCAGAGACCCAGTACTTC. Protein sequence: CSVPRDRSSETQYF. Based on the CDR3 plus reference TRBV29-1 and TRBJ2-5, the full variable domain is SAVISQKPSRDICQRGTSLTIQCQVDSQVTMMFWYRQQPGQSLTLIATANQGSEATYESGFVIDKFPISRPNLTFSTLTVSNMSPEDSSIYLCSVPRDRSSETQYFGPGTRLLVL.

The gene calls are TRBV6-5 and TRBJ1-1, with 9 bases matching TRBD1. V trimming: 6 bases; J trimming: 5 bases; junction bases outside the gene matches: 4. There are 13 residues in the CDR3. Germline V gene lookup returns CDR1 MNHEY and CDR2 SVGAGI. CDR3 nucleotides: TGTGCCAGCAGGGGGACAGGGTGGACTGAAGCTTTCTTT. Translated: CASRGTGWTEAFF.

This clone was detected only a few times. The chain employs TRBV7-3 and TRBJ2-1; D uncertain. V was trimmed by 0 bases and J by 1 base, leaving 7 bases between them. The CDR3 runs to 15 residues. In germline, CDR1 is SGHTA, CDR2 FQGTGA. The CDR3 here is CASSLTAASYNEQFF. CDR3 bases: TGTGCCAGCAGCTTAACGGCGGCGTCCTACAATGAGCAGTTCTTC.

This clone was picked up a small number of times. CDR3 residues: CSVEPSGTAEAFF. As DNA, the CDR3 is TGCAGCGTTGAACCATCCGGGACAGCTGAAGCTTTCTTT. The V call is TRBV29-1, the J call TRBJ1-1; 7 nucleotides align to TRBD1. V shed 2 bases and J 6 bases; nucleotides not matched to a gene: 6. The CDR3 has 13 amino acids. The germline CDR1 and CDR2 sequences are SQVTM and ANQGSEA. The variable domain in full, completed from reference TRBV29-1 and TRBJ1-1, reads SAVISQKPSRDICQRGTSLTIQCQVDSQVTMMFWYRQQPGQSLTLIATANQGSEATYESGFVIDKFPISRPNLTFSTLTVSNMSPEDSSIYLCSVEPSGTAEAFFGQGTRLTVV.